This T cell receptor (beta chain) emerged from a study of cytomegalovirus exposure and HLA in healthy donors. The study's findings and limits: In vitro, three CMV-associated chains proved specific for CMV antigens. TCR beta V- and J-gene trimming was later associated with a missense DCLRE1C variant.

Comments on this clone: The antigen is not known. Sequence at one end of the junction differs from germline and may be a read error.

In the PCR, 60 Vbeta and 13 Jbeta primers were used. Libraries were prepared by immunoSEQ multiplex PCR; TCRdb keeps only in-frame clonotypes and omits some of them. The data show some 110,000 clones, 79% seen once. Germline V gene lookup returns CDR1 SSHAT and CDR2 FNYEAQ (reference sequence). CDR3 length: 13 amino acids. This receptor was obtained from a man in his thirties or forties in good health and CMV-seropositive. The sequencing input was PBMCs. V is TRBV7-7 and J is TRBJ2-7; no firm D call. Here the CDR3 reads CASSHSYGYEQYF. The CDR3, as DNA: TGTGCTAGCAGCCACTCGTACGGCTACGAGCAGTACTTC.